Reported below is one T cell receptor beta chain. In the original processing: Reference gene primer amplification gave nucleated cell count estimates. Clones were sequenced by immunoSEQ multiplex PCR, and TCRdb holds only the in-frame ones, with some missing. The V and J calls and clone size come from that table; D and trimming were worked out from the DNA. This sample has about 350,000 clones, with about 86% found just once. The germline CDR1 and CDR2 sequences are SEHNR and FQNEAQ (reference sequence). V was trimmed by 4 bases and J by 1 base, leaving 16 bases between them. The CDR3 sequence is 16 residues long. These data are taken from a study of blood T cell repertoires in COVID-19. Seattle-derived patients entered the study during active infection and were followed longitudinally.

The specimen sequenced was peripheral blood. The V gene is TRBV7-9, the J gene TRBJ1-2; weak D call: TRBD1 (5 bases). This receptor was obtained from a woman aged 55 to 70 with COVID-19, enrolled during active disease. CDR3 sequence: CASSSSPGQINYGYTF. CDR3 sequence (DNA): TGTGCCAGCAGCTCAAGCCCAGGACAAATTAACTATGGCTACACCTTC.